This T cell receptor beta chain comes out of a study of cytomegalovirus exposure and HLA in healthy donors (dated 2017 in TCRdb). Concerning the study at large: An earlier analysis of under 600 of the donors reported roughly 270 Gb of sequence data and roughly 100 million unique TCR beta sequences from around 200 million T cells. Four or five DR-DQ haplotypes were handled as single units for association and clustering, since linkage in the cohort was strong. HLA typing included class I and class II loci at four-digit resolution. Roughly 300 gigabases of sequencing data and 91 million or so unique TCR sequences made up an early release that covered nearly 650 HLA-typed donors. An earlier analysis of several hundred of the donors used high-throughput TCR beta sequencing to judge whether each TCR beta V gene segment behaved as functional or pseudogenic. High-throughput TCR immunosequencing, statistical association of individual TCRs with disease status, and machine learning were combined to predict cytomegalovirus infection status. Typing coverage varied by locus: roughly 629-640 donors for A, B, C, DRB1 and DQB1; more than 500 for DQA1; more than 600 for DPA1; 450 to 480 for DPB1. Along with the roughly 700-subject first cohort, a separate validation cohort of over a hundred different subjects was used. The study used immunosequencing to profile the T cell repertoires of about 670 subjects and linked those repertoires to cytomegalovirus serostatus. The later analysis used no new phenotypic data to find candidate immune exposures, relying instead on TCR beta sequences and their occurrence across donors. A later analysis re-analyzed previously published TCR beta repertoires from 550 to 700 donors and added high-resolution HLA genotyping to study TCR occurrence patterns. Donor age, sex, ethnicity and CMV serostatus were compiled together with the repertoire data. Every discovery cohort repertoire had been produced on one sequencing platform. The study aimed to test whether cataloging public T cell receptors could reveal signatures of past pathogen exposure. Genome-wide SNP genotypes for about 55% of the 666 donors were used in a later genetic analysis, which treated that subset as a discovery cohort. Of the approximately 400 genotyped donors, approximately 80% were placed in the genetic ancestry cluster associated with self-reported Caucasian donors. Across 398 genotyped donors of the cohort, an average of 235,054 unique TCR beta nucleotide sequences per donor were sequenced, and around 19% of those sequences were non-productive.

The library was generated by the immunoSEQ multiplex PCR assay. A mixture of 60 forward primers for TCR Vbeta segments and 13 reverse primers for TCR Jbeta segments was used in the multiplex PCR. The CDR3 region of rearranged TCR beta genes was amplified from genomic DNA by a multiplex PCR assay. The amplified TCR beta libraries were sequenced on the Illumina HiSeq System as 87-base-pair reads. The published analysis was carried out like this. Across the 700 or so repertoires, a later analysis counted some 81 million unique TCR beta chains, 9.5 million to 12 million of which were shared by at least two donors. Raw reads were error-corrected and collapsed into unique sequences by a nearest-neighbor algorithm in which closely related sequences were merged to remove PCR and sequencing errors. CDR3 sequences were aligned to IMGT reference sequences to assign V, D and J gene segments. For a sequence to be retained, a match of at least six nucleotides was required to both a V gene segment and a J gene segment. Rearrangements were called productive when the CDR3 lacked stop codons and stayed in frame with V and J; all others were non-productive. CDR3 was defined by IMGT convention, running from the second conserved V-encoded cysteine to the conserved J-encoded phenylalanine. The earlier analysis of roughly 590 of the donors excluded sequences that lacked an unambiguous match to a single V gene segment. In an earlier analysis of more than 500 of the donors, a V segment was called functional when productive rearrangements were above 56.7%, and segregating when the standard deviation between donors exceeded 5%. A statistical classification framework was developed to diagnose cytomegalovirus status using the catalog of TCR beta chain sequences. A later analysis assigned V and J genes by comparing TCR nucleotide sequences with IMGT/GENE-DB human TR gene sequences. In a later analysis, CDR3 sequences and most-parsimonious VDJ recombination scenarios were assigned using the TCRdist pipeline. In a later analysis, every TCR beta chain was defined by the combination of its CDR3 amino acid sequence and its V-gene family, and reads without a unique V-gene family were dropped. To address suspected cross-contamination and a sequencing artifact, a later analysis removed approximately 590 highly shared, low-generation-probability nucleotide sequences. In a later analysis, a clonal expansion index was calculated for each public chain from normalized within-repertoire ranks of inferred template counts. A later analysis computed generation probabilities with a VDJ recombination model fitted to out-of-frame rearrangements, and checked the results against IGoR. A later analysis scored TCR-TCR, TCR-HLA and TCR-CMV co-occurrence with hypergeometric tests, applying a repertoire-size bias correction to TCR pairs. False discovery rates were estimated in a later analysis by permuting HLA or CMV assignments 20 times. In a later analysis, co-occurring TCRs were grouped using DBSCAN, with TCRdist sequence similarity added in when clustering inside HLA-allele-positive subsets. Repertoires with fewer than 30,000 or more than 120,000 public chains were left out of co-occurrence clustering, as were five repertoires with anomalous nucleotide sharing. Here the immuneACCESS table is served through TCRdb, limited to in-frame sequences with V and J called. Missing clones are a known gap in these copies; in checked studies unresolved V genes cover under half, and the rest lacks a known reason. V, J and clone size derive from that table, while D and trimming were established from the DNA sequence. The sample table shows 85,000 to 100,000 clones, and roughly four fifths are seen once. Jointly, the top ten make up roughly 7.7% of the sample.

The full study reports these points: In a later genetic analysis, a missense DCLRE1C variant was associated with V-gene and J-gene trimming of TCR beta chains, and the association was replicated in an independent cohort. For the cohort, immune exposure information was limited to CMV serostatus. In an earlier analysis of under 600 of the donors, most TCR beta V segments were observed in productive rearrangements about 90% or about 30% of the time, broadly matching IMGT annotations. According to a later analysis, TCR association rates differed among HLA loci, with DRB1 alleles showing the most associated TCRs and HLA-C alleles showing the fewest. A later analysis associated about 18,000 TCR beta sequences with specific HLA alleles at a false discovery rate of 0.05. In a later analysis, HLA-associated TCR beta chains showed more clonal expansion and lower generation probabilities than non-associated chains that were equally common. When HLA alleles, especially DR and DQ, strongly co-occurred, attributing TCR associations to individual alleles was difficult. Because counts were too low, seventeen rarely observed V segments, including chromosome 9 orphons, were excluded from the earlier analysis of some 540 of the donors. In both the original and validation cohorts, the classifier was reported to diagnose cytomegalovirus status with high specificity and sensitivity. According to the authors, the approach could potentially be generalized to other disease states and immunological phenotypes. A cluster of highly shared sequence variants was judged likely to represent a technical artifact of the sequencing pipeline. Correlated functional status among segregating V segments might reflect linkage disequilibrium, but an unknown experimental factor could not be ruled out. In a later analysis, several top co-occurrence clusters were reported to appear linked to parvovirus B19, influenza, CMV and Epstein-Barr virus. According to a later genetic analysis, donors in an Asian-associated ancestry cluster had fewer N-insertions in productive TCRs than the approximately 700-donor mean. Most CMV-associated TCR beta chains appeared to be HLA-restricted in a later analysis, and the HLA associations seemed to be driven largely by CMV exposure. Roughly uniform sequencing depth across donors was assumed in presence/absence analyses, although this assumption may not hold. HLA typing was unavailable for some donors at each locus, so association tests used only the typed subset. A further reported finding was that TCR beta sequences accurately predicted the HLA-A and HLA-B alleles for most subjects in the first cohort. The study gave a list of under 200 TCR beta chains associated with cytomegalovirus. Three of the identified cytomegalovirus-associated TCR beta chains were confirmed in vitro to be specific for cytomegalovirus antigens. Most TCR sequences were seen in very few donors, while some public TCRs were found in many individuals. The cohort was sequenced for TCR beta chains only, and without alpha or paired-chain data the features that could be detected were limited. Because the 87-base-pair reads could not distinguish some IMGT-functional V segments, including TRBV6-2 and TRBV6-3, those segments were excluded.

The germline V gene (reference sequence) yields SEHNR for CDR1 and FQNEAQ for CDR2. Cut back by 4 bases and 5 bases, the V and J ends lie 11 bases apart. The cysteine opens and the phenylalanine closes a CDR3 of 13 amino acids. The sequence is cut down to CDR3 DNA, 39 bases in frame from base 1. On this clone: Its antigen remains unidentified. No base quality values were provided; no much bigger clone lies one nucleotide off.

The cohort was made up of approximately 670 healthy bone marrow donors. All cohort members were sampled while nominally healthy, although unrecorded immune exposures were likely present. CMV serostatus was recorded as positive for around 300 and negative for about 50% of the 666 cohort members, whereas no CMV serostatus was recorded for the donor in question. A peripheral blood sample was provided by each donor, and peripheral blood mononuclear cells were used for TCR beta sequencing. Genomic DNA was extracted from the blood cell samples with the Qiagen DNeasy Blood Extraction Kit. Sequencing input: PBMCs. The receptor was isolated from a human donor in good health. The sequence is built from TRBV7-9 and TRBJ1-1; the D gene cannot be named for sure. The CDR3 region has the sequence CASSSRGGTEAFF. The nucleotide sequence reads TGTGCCAGCAGCTCGCGGGGAGGGACTGAAGCTTTCTTT.